The 16 T cell receptor beta chains reported below all come from one sample, sequenced in a study of regulatory T cells in long-lasting Graves disease. As to time point: newly diagnosed GD, antithyroid drugs for less than 3 months. Extracted PBMC RNA gave rise to the TCR library. Libraries of TCR beta came from iRepertoire HTBI primers plus Arm-PCR of CDR3 regions. A single record per CDR3 protein comes from TCRdb applying MiXCR to the multiplex PCR reads. The table lists about 500,000 distinct CDR3 sequences, around 12% of them singletons. These data were likewise used in another study, on T cells in Graves' hyperthyroidism and ophthalmopathy.

The sample here was peripheral blood mononuclear cells (PBMCs), taken at new diagnosis, from a patient treated with antithyroid drugs. Receptors originate from a woman in her twenties or thirties with Graves disease.

There are many counts of this clonotype. The chain joins TRBV7-9 to TRBJ2-7, with 7 bases fitting TRBD2. The CDR3 covers 15 residues. V trimming: 4 bases; J trimming: 1 base; junction bases outside the gene matches: 7. CDR1 and CDR2 from the germline V gene are SEHNR and FQNEAQ (reference sequence). Written as DNA, the CDR3 is TGTGCCAGCAGCTCCCCACGCGGGAGTTCCTACGAGCAGTACTTC. This translates into CASSSPRGSSYEQYF.

This chain connects TRBV4-2 to TRBJ2-7; D could derive from TRBD1 or TRBD2 (5 bases each). V lost 5 bases, J lost 3 bases, and 14 bases lay in between. The germline gives CDR1 LGHNA, CDR2 YNFKEQ. This CDR3 is built from 14 residues. In nucleotides, the CDR3 is TGTGCCAGCAGCGCCAGAGGGACGGGCTACGAGCAGTACTTC. Residues: CASSARGTGYEQYF.

This clonotype was seen a few times. V and J are TRBV6-2 or TRBV6-3 and TRBJ2-7, with D hard to call. V gave up 1 base and J gave up 6 bases, with 10 bases separating them. The CDR3 totals 13 residues. Germline V lookup: CDR1 MNHEY, CDR2 SVGEGT. CDR3 amino acids: CASSYFRNGEQYF. The CDR3 DNA reads TGTGCCAGCAGTTACTTCAGGAATGGCGAGCAGTACTTC.

This clonotype occurred many times. The chain recombines TRBV28 with TRBJ2-7; tentatively, D is TRBD2 (7 bases). V was clipped by 6 bases and J by 3 bases, with 18 bases between them. This CDR3 contains 15 residues. Looked up from germline, CDR1 is MDHEN and CDR2 is SYDVKM. This chain's CDR3 is CASRGGDTYLYEQYF. The CDR3 DNA reads TGTGCCAGCAGGGGAGGGGACACCTACCTCTACGAGCAGTACTTC.

Many counts were recorded for this clonotype. V usage is TRBV4-3 and J usage is TRBJ2-6; D possibly uses TRBD1 or TRBD2 (5 bases each). Trimming pared 1 base from V and 1 base from J, leaving 11 bases between. The CDR3 consists of 17 residues. Looked up from germline, CDR1 is LGHNA and CDR2 is YSLEER. The CDR3: CASSQAWDRSGANVLTF. The CDR3 DNA sequence: TGCGCCAGCAGCCAAGCTTGGGACCGGTCTGGGGCCAACGTCCTGACTTTC.

This clonotype showed up just a few times. The junction shows a germline mismatch at one end, possibly a read error. The genes are TRBV5-1 and TRBJ1-1; no reliable D call. Per the germline V gene, CDR1 is SGHRS and CDR2 is YFSETQ. The length of the CDR3 is 15 residues. CDR3 coding DNA: TGCGCCAGCAGCTTGGGAGGCTCCGGAGACACTGAGGCTTTCTTT. Protein: CASSLGGSGDTEAFF.

This clonotype was seen at least ten times. The chain recombines TRBV5-1 with TRBJ2-1; perhaps TRBD1 as D (6 bases). Per germline, CDR1 SGHRS and CDR2 YFSETQ. V was trimmed by 4 bases and J by 3 bases, leaving 11 bases between them. This CDR3 has 14 residues. CDR3 residues: CASSLGTIYNEQFF. The DNA of the CDR3 is TGCGCCAGCAGCCTTGGGACAATCTACAATGAGCAGTTCTTC.

This clonotype was counted ten times or more. CDR3 nucleotide sequence: TGTGCCAGCAGCCTGGACAGGGGGAGGGAAAAACTGTTTTTT. It encodes CASSLDRGREKLFF. The chain carries TRBV2 and TRBJ1-4; 10 nucleotides line up with TRBD1. Losses at the gene ends were 6 bases for V and 8 bases for J; bases not matched to a gene: 6. The CDR3 length is 14 residues. Germline V lookup: CDR1 SNHLY, CDR2 FYNNEI.

The chain joins TRBV11-2 to TRBJ2-7, with 7 bases identical to TRBD2. V shed 3 bases and J 2 bases; nucleotides not matched to a gene: 7. The CDR3 has 15 amino acids. The germline V gene encodes CDR1 SGHAT and CDR2 FQNNGV. Here the CDR3 reads CASSLVLAEPYEQYF. CDR3 DNA: TGTGCCAGCAGCTTGGTTCTAGCGGAGCCCTACGAGCAGTACTTC.

The sample holds many counts of this clonotype. The chain has TRBV2 and TRBJ2-1, with a tentative D call TRBD2 (6 bases). The germline V gene encodes CDR1 SNHLY and CDR2 FYNNEI. Trimming shortened V by 6 bases and J by 0 bases, and 15 bases separated the two germline ends. The CDR3 runs to 16 residues. CDR3 in DNA: TGTGCCAGCAGGGGGAGGACACAGAGCTCCTACAATGAGCAGTTCTTC. Translating gives CASRGRTQSSYNEQFF.

The chain recombines TRBV4-3 with TRBJ1-1, with no clear D. V lost 4 bases and J 1 base, leaving 7 bases between the germline ends. The CDR3 sequence is 13 residues long. The germline V gene has CDR1 LGHNA and CDR2 YSLEER. The DNA for the CDR3 is TGCGCCAGCAGCCCCCAGGCGAACACTGAAGCTTTCTTT. Its translation is CASSPQANTEAFF.

J is TRBJ2-7 and V is TRBV7-9; D is unclear. V lost 0 bases and J 6 bases, leaving 9 bases between the germline ends. CDR1 is SEHNR and CDR2 is FQNEAQ in the germline V gene (reference sequence). The CDR3 covers 13 residues. The CDR3 spells CASSLAPFSEQYF. The DNA of the CDR3 is TGTGCCAGCAGCTTAGCGCCTTTCAGCGAGCAGTACTTC.

This clonotype was picked up many times. The chain is built from TRBV24-1 and TRBJ2-3; 7 bases fit TRBD2. The ends lost 4 bases at V and 4 bases at J; junction bases unmatched: 4. CDR1 is KGHDR and CDR2 is SFDVKD in the germline V gene. The CDR3 has 14 residues. For the CDR3, the DNA is TGTGCCACCAGTGAACCAACTAGCGCAGATACGCAGTATTTT. This gives the protein CATSEPTSADTQYF.

In this sample, this clonotype turned up a few times. The chain recombines TRBV4-3 with TRBJ2-7; no firm D call. The CDR3 sequence is 15 residues long. Germline assignment: CDR1 LGHNA and CDR2 YSLEER. Between the trimmed V and J ends, which lost 0 bases and 2 bases, there was a span of 11 bases. CDR3 in amino acids: CASSQEGLGPYEQYF. For the CDR3, the DNA is TGCGCCAGCAGCCAAGAAGGGCTAGGACCCTACGAGCAGTACTTC.

This rearrangement joins TRBV15 to TRBJ1-5; D is uncertain. The CDR3 is 12 amino acids. The germline V gene encodes CDR1 LNHNV and CDR2 YYDKDF (reference sequence). Trimming stripped 0 bases from V and 9 bases from J, with 6 bases between. The CDR3 sequence is CATSRDIRPQHF. The CDR3 coding sequence is TGTGCCACCAGCAGAGATATACGGCCCCAGCATTTT. The full variable domain, its missing parts supplied by reference TRBV15 and TRBJ1-5, is DAMVIQNPRYQVTQFGKPVTLSCSQTLNHNVMYWYQQKSSQAPKLLFHYYDKDFNNEADTPDNFQSRRPNTSFCFLDIRSPGLGDTAMYLCATSRDIRPQHFGDGTRLSIL.

This chain links TRBV30 with TRBJ2-7; TRBD1 matches 12 bases. The CDR3 runs to 16 residues. Germline values: CDR1 GTSNPN, CDR2 SVGIG (reference sequence). Trimming cost V 4 bases and J 3 bases; bases outside gene matches: 10. The CDR3 nucleotides read TGTGCCTGGATCGGGACAGGGGGCGCAAAAGGCTACGAGCAGTACTTC. It yields the protein CAWIGTGGAKGYEQYF.